The rows below give T cell receptor beta chains drawn from one sample of a study of blood T cell repertoires in COVID-19. The table came from immunoSEQ multiplex PCR; TCRdb's copy has only in-frame clones and leaves some out. The sample lists approximately 25,000 clones; 55% to 85% were seen once. Sequenced sample: peripheral blood. These receptors were obtained from a woman of 80 years or more with acute or convalescent COVID-19. The CDR3 runs from the conserved cysteine through the conserved F or W. A D gene is named only where the DNA matches it firmly. Where a row states a size, it is once, few, many or the class of an expanded clone; other rows omit it.

D gene: TRBD2; clone size: .; J gene: TRBJ2-3; V gene: TRBV5-1; CDR3 DNA: TGCGCCAGCAACCCGACGGGGGGAATACCAGATACGCAGTATTTT; CDR3 protein: CASNPTGGIPDTQYF
D gene: TRBD1; clone size: .; J gene: TRBJ1-1; V gene: TRBV6-5; CDR3 DNA: TGTGCCAGCAGTAGACAGGGGCGAGGGGAATCTTTCTTT; CDR3 protein: CASSRQGRGESFF
D gene: .; clone size: .; J gene: TRBJ2-3; V gene: TRBV5-4; CDR3 DNA: TGTGCCAGCAGCTTTACAGGAAGCACAGATACGCAGTATTTT; CDR3 protein: CASSFTGSTDTQYF
D gene: TRBD1; clone size: .; J gene: TRBJ2-7; V gene: TRBV12-3/TRBV12-4; CDR3 DNA: TGTGCCAGCAGGCGACAGGGGGCTTACGAGCAGTACTTC; CDR3 protein: CASRRQGAYEQYF
D gene: .; clone size: .; J gene: TRBJ1-3; V gene: TRBV24-1; CDR3 DNA: TGTGCCACCAGTGATGGACAGAGAAACACCATATATTTT; CDR3 protein: CATSDGQRNTIYF
D gene: .; clone size: .; J gene: TRBJ1-6; V gene: TRBV16; CDR3 DNA: TGTGCCAGCAGCCAAGCGAGGAATTCACCCCTCCACTTT; CDR3 protein: CASSQARNSPLHF
D gene: TRBD1; clone size: once; J gene: TRBJ2-3; V gene: TRBV7-2; CDR3 DNA: TGTGCCAGCAGCTACGACAGGGGGGGCACAGATACGCAGTATTTT; CDR3 protein: CASSYDRGGTDTQYF
D gene: .; clone size: .; J gene: TRBJ2-7; V gene: TRBV19; CDR3 DNA: TGTGCCAGTAGCGTATCGGATCAGGGATTCTACGAGCAGTACTTC; CDR3 protein: CASSVSDQGFYEQYF
D gene: TRBD2; clone size: once; J gene: TRBJ2-3; V gene: TRBV11-2; CDR3 DNA: TGTGCCAGCAGCCGCCGACTAGCGGTGGGCACAGATACGCAGTATTTT; CDR3 protein: CASSRRLAVGTDTQYF
D gene: TRBD2; clone size: .; J gene: TRBJ2-1; V gene: TRBV7-2; CDR3 DNA: TGTGCCAGCAGCTTTGGCGGGAGATTCAACGATGAGCAGTTCTTC; CDR3 protein: CASSFGGRFNDEQFF
D gene: TRBD1; clone size: .; J gene: TRBJ1-5; V gene: TRBV10-1; CDR3 DNA: TGCGCCAGCCATTGCAGGGGGCGCATCTGCAATCAGCCCCAGCATTTT; CDR3 protein: CASHCRGRICNQPQHF
D gene: .; clone size: .; J gene: TRBJ1-2; V gene: TRBV10-1; CDR3 DNA: TGCGCCAGCAGCCATGACTATGGCTACACCTTC; CDR3 protein: CASSHDYGYTF
D gene: TRBD2; clone size: .; J gene: TRBJ2-1; V gene: TRBV5-1; CDR3 DNA: TGCGCCAGCAGCTTGGGGGGGACTACCTACAATGAGCAGTTCTTC; CDR3 protein: CASSLGGTTYNEQFF
D gene: TRBD1; clone size: .; J gene: TRBJ1-6; V gene: TRBV19; CDR3 DNA: TGTGCCAGTAGTAGGTCCACGGACAGGGCCGATTCACCCCTCCACTTT; CDR3 protein: CASSRSTDRADSPLHF
D gene: TRBD2; clone size: .; J gene: TRBJ2-7; V gene: TRBV27; CDR3 DNA: TGTGCCAGCAGCCCCCGGACTAGCGGGAGCGCCTACGAGCAGTACTTC; CDR3 protein: CASSPRTSGSAYEQYF
D gene: .; clone size: .; J gene: TRBJ2-7; V gene: TRBV2; CDR3 DNA: TGTGCCAGCCGAGTAACTAGCAACTCCTACGAGCAGTACTTC; CDR3 protein: CASRVTSNSYEQYF
D gene: .; clone size: few; J gene: TRBJ1-6; V gene: TRBV6-5; CDR3 DNA: TGTGCCGGTAAGAGGAATCAGGGATATAATTCACCCCTCCACTTT; CDR3 protein: CAGKRNQGYNSPLHF
D gene: .; clone size: .; J gene: TRBJ1-3; V gene: TRBV5-1; CDR3 DNA: TGCGCCAGCAGCGTTGGAGAATACTCTGGAAACACCATATATTTT; CDR3 protein: CASSVGEYSGNTIYF
D gene: .; clone size: .; J gene: TRBJ1-2; V gene: TRBV5-3; CDR3 DNA: TGTGCCAGAAGGCGAGAGGATAACTATGGCTACACCTTC; CDR3 protein: CARRREDNYGYTF
D gene: .; clone size: .; J gene: TRBJ1-1; V gene: TRBV28; CDR3 DNA: TGTGCCAGCAGGACAGGCCTCTTGAACACTGAAGCTTTCTTT; CDR3 protein: CASRTGLLNTEAFF
D gene: .; clone size: once; J gene: TRBJ1-2; V gene: TRBV7-8; CDR3 DNA: TGTGCCAGCAGCCCCGCTGGCGGCTACACCTTC; CDR3 protein: CASSPAGGYTF
D gene: TRBD1; clone size: .; J gene: TRBJ1-4; V gene: TRBV7-8; CDR3 DNA: TGTGCCGGAAGGGACAGCTTGGGGGAAAAACTGTTTTTT; CDR3 protein: CAGRDSLGEKLFF
D gene: TRBD2; clone size: once; J gene: TRBJ2-3; V gene: TRBV24-1; CDR3 DNA: TGTGCCACCAAAGGGCCCTCGCACCCGGGAGGGAGTACAGATACGCAGTATTTT; CDR3 protein: CATKGPSHPGGSTDTQYF